This T cell receptor beta chain is drawn from a study of T cell repertoires in cytomegalovirus infection. Study-wide context: Recently described HLA-C-restricted plus well-studied HLA-B-restricted CMV epitopes were used. Based on public TCR beta signatures, there were indications of CMV infection and of a matching HLA type.

This clonotype has just one count. Its cognate antigen is unknown. Broader study findings: CMV carriers with the relevant HLA were identified by cumulative public TCR beta family frequency.

Each CDR3 protein gets one entry after TCRdb re-called the reads with MiXCR. The table shows about 160,000 distinct CDR3 sequences, with about 20% occurring only once. Per germline, CDR1 SGHRS and CDR2 YFSETQ. Trimming stripped 4 bases from V and 1 base from J, with 20 bases between. The CDR3 sequence is 17 residues long. V and J are TRBV5-1 and TRBJ2-5; tentatively, D is TRBD1 or TRBD2 (6 bases each). This receptor was obtained from a human donor in good health (CMV status not recorded). Some clones in this sample may be carry-over from other donors' samples. Material: CD8+ T cells from cultured PBMCs, obtained from culture after CMV antigen stimulation. The CDR3 is CASSPWRAGAFQETQYF. The CDR3 nucleotides are TGCGCCAGCAGCCCTTGGAGGGCAGGGGCGTTCCAAGAGACCCAGTACTTC.